The rows below give T cell receptor beta chains drawn from one sample of a study of T cell responses to AZD1222 COVID-19 vaccine. The repertoire was sequenced with immunoSEQ multiplex PCR; TCRdb's copy has only in-frame clones and lacks some. The sample has about 120,000 clones, around 90% seen once; the top ten hold roughly 7.6%. The sample was peripheral blood, taken on day 0 of AZD1222 vaccination. All receptors derive from an adult in good health. Each CDR3 is given with its conserved first and last residue. D genes are given only for firm matches. Rows give clone size only sometimes, using once, few, many, or a class for an expanded clone.

j_call clone_size d_call v_call cdr3_nt cdr3_aa
TRBJ2-7 NA NA TRBV11-2 TGTGCCAGCAGCTTAGCCGGCGGCTCCTACGAGCAGTACTTC CASSLAGGSYEQYF
TRBJ1-4 NA NA TRBV28 TGTGCCAGCAGTTTACCGGGGGGCCGAAGTGAAAAACTGTTTTTT CASSLPGGRSEKLFF
TRBJ2-2 NA TRBD2 TRBV7-2 TGTGCCAGCAGCTTATCAGGGAGGGGCACCGGGGAGCTGTTTTTT CASSLSGRGTGELFF
TRBJ1-3 NA NA TRBV3-1/TRBV3-2 TGTGCCAGCACCCAAACGACCCGAGCAACTGGAAACACCATATATTTT CASTQTTRATGNTIYF
TRBJ2-7 NA NA TRBV5-1 TGCGCCAGCAGCTTGTTGGGCAGCTACGAGCAGTACTTC CASSLLGSYEQYF
TRBJ2-2 NA NA TRBV11-3 TGTGCCAGCAGCTCTGGGGGCACCGGGGAGCTGTTTTTT CASSSGGTGELFF
TRBJ1-2 NA TRBD1 TRBV7-9 TGTGCCAGCAGCTTAGGGACAGGGAGGAACTATGGCTACACCTTC CASSLGTGRNYGYTF
TRBJ2-7 once TRBD1 TRBV30 TGTGCCTGGAACCCCGGACAGGGGGACGAGCAGTACTTC CAWNPGQGDEQYF
TRBJ2-7 NA NA TRBV7-2 TGTGCCAGCAGCTTTGACACATCTTCCGTCGAGCAGTACTTC CASSFDTSSVEQYF
TRBJ2-2 NA NA TRBV29-1 TGCAGCGTTGAACATGTGGGGGAGCTGTTTTTT CSVEHVGELFF
TRBJ1-2 NA NA TRBV30 TGTGCCTGGAGTGTACGGCCACTATCCGAAGAAGGCTACACCTTC CAWSVRPLSEEGYTF
TRBJ2-1 NA NA TRBV7-9 TGTGCCAGCAGCTTACAGTTCTTC CASSLQFF
TRBJ2-7 NA TRBD2 TRBV27 TGTGCCAGCCCCGGACTAGCGGGAATCTCCTACGAGCAGTACTTC CASPGLAGISYEQYF
TRBJ2-7 NA TRBD2 TRBV30 TGTGCCTGGAGTGTACGGTTCGGGACTAGCGGCTACGAGCAGTACTTC CAWSVRFGTSGYEQYF
TRBJ1-5 NA TRBD1 TRBV6-1 TGTGCCAGCAGTGAAGACAGGGGGGATCAGCCCCAGCATTTT CASSEDRGDQPQHF
TRBJ2-2 NA NA TRBV7-9 TGTGCCAGCAGCCCGCAAATCCGGAACACCGGGGAGCTGTTTTTT CASSPQIRNTGELFF
TRBJ2-1 NA NA TRBV7-2 TGTGCCAGCAGCTTACGGACTGGAGGGCGCGATGAGCAGTTCTTC CASSLRTGGRDEQFF
TRBJ1-2 NA NA TRBV7-2 TGTGCCAGCAGCTCCCCTTCGTTTGGCTACACCTTC CASSSPSFGYTF
TRBJ1-5 NA TRBD1 TRBV11-2 TGTGCCAGCAGCAGGGGGCTTGGGCAGCCCCAGCATTTT CASSRGLGQPQHF
TRBJ1-2 NA NA TRBV25-1 TGTGCCAGCAGGGCAACGGGAGGACGTAACTATGGCTACACCTTC CASRATGGRNYGYTF
TRBJ2-1 NA TRBD1 TRBV5-6 TGTGCCAGCAGCTCTCTCACAGGGGGACCCTCCTACAATGAGCAGTTCTTC CASSSLTGGPSYNEQFF
TRBJ2-4 NA TRBD2 TRBV5-3 TGTGCCAGAAGCTGGACTAGCGGGGGGAGAGACATTCAGTACTTC CARSWTSGGRDIQYF
TRBJ2-3 NA TRBD2 TRBV7-8 TGTGCCAGCAGCTCCCGCGGTGGGAGGGGAGGTACGCAGTATTTT CASSSRGGRGGTQYF
TRBJ1-2 NA NA TRBV3-1/TRBV3-2 TGTGCCAGCAGCCAAGGAAATCGGGGATATGGCTACACCTTC CASSQGNRGYGYTF
TRBJ2-7 NA NA TRBV27 TGTGCCAGCAGTTTTCAATGGGACGGGGGGCAAGATGAGCAGTACTTC CASSFQWDGGQDEQYF
TRBJ1-1 once NA TRBV7-9 TGTGCCAGCAGCTTCCAGACGAACACTGAAGCTTTCTTT CASSFQTNTEAFF
TRBJ2-7 NA NA TRBV5-1 TGCGCCAGCAGTTATACAACTTTCGACGAGCAGTACTTC CASSYTTFDEQYF
TRBJ2-2 NA NA TRBV5-1 TGCGCCAGCAGCTTGGGCCGTACAAACACCGGGGAGCTGTTTTTT CASSLGRTNTGELFF
TRBJ1-1 NA NA TRBV15 TGTGCCACCAGCACAGGGACTGTCACTGAAGCTTTCTTT CATSTGTVTEAFF
TRBJ2-7 NA NA TRBV2 TGTGCCAGCAGTGTCTATTCCCGCGAGCAGTACTTC CASSVYSREQYF
TRBJ1-2 NA TRBD1 TRBV30 TGTGCCTGGAGCGGGACAGCCACTAACTATGGCTACACCTTC CAWSGTATNYGYTF
TRBJ2-2 NA TRBD2 TRBV5-4 TGTGCCAGCAGTTTAGCGGGGGGCCTTTATCGGGAGCTGTTTTTT CASSLAGGLYRELFF
TRBJ2-1 NA TRBD2 TRBV28 TGTGCCAGCAGTCTTTCCGGACTAGTATTAGGTAATGAGCAGTTCTTC CASSLSGLVLGNEQFF
TRBJ1-1 NA NA TRBV28 TGTGCCAGCAGTGAGGGGGGGAGGAACACTGAAGCTTTCTTT CASSEGGRNTEAFF
TRBJ1-3 NA NA TRBV19 TGTGCCAGTAGCCGTATCGTCCGGGCAGGAAACACCATATATTTT CASSRIVRAGNTIYF
TRBJ1-1 few NA TRBV12-3/TRBV12-4 TGTGCCTCCCGGGGGGCTGAAGCTTTCTTT CASRGAEAFF
TRBJ1-2 NA NA TRBV6-4 TGTGCCAGCAGTGCCGAGGCATACTATGGCTACACCTTC CASSAEAYYGYTF
TRBJ2-2 NA TRBD2 TRBV13 TGTGCCAGCAGCCCCGGGGGGACGGCGACCGGGGAGCTGTTTTTT CASSPGGTATGELFF
TRBJ1-5 NA NA TRBV19 TGTGCCAGTAGACCGAGACAGGTTACTAGCAATCAGCCCCAGCATTTT CASRPRQVTSNQPQHF